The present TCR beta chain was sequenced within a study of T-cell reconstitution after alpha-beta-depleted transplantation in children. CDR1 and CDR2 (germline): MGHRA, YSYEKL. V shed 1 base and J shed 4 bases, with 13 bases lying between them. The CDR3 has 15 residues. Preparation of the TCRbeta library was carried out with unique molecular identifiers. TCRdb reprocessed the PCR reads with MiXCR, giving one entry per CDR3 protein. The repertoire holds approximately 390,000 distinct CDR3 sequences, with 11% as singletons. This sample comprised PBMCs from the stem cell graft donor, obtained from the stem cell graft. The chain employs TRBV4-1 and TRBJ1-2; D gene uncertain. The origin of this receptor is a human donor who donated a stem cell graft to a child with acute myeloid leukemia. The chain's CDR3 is CASSQAGEAGYGYTF. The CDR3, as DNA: TGCGCCAGCAGCCAAGCGGGAGAGGCGGGCTATGGCTACACCTTC.